This entry concerns a single T cell receptor (beta chain). Its binding antigen is unknown. Base qualities are not at hand, and no much larger clone is one base apart. This sample stems from a study of beta chain features in type 1 diabetes (dated by TCRdb to 2016 to 2019). In the study overall: Patients and healthy donors did not differ in mean age, gender distribution, total cell number or subset yield. Whereas all 30 or so donors provided naive and central memory subsets, regulatory and stem cell-like memory subsets were isolated from just 8 patients and about 8 healthy donors. The study compared the TCRB repertoires of sorted circulating CD4+ T cell subsets in recently diagnosed type 1 diabetes patients with those in matched healthy donors. A total of some 110 million sorted cells were examined across all samples, and a strong correlation was observed between cell number per subset and RNA yield. Points the paper makes about the study in general: Type 1 diabetes patients showed a moderate but significant shortening of TCRB CDR3 length in all four CD4+ subsets. Only small numbers of individuals were included in the HLA sub-analyses, which left unresolved whether HLA type had any influence on TCRB rearrangement. Fewer insertions and more nucleotide deletions at VDJ recombination sites were observed in patients with type 1 diabetes, implying thymic rearrangement abnormalities. Sequencing cDNA rather than genomic DNA could over-represent highly expressing activated cells, although activation and CD3 levels did not differ between groups. Shorter templates might be favored by PCR, yet because patient and control samples were amplified and corrected together, any such skew would affect both groups equally. Naive, central memory and regulatory TCRB repertoires appeared more similar among patients than among healthy donors.

V and J lose 4 bases and 7 bases, and a span of 19 bases separates them. CDR1 and CDR2 are drawn from the germline V gene: KGHSH, LQKENI. Spanning cysteine to phenylalanine, the CDR3 consists of 15 amino acids. Here the CDR3 DNA is all that survives: 45 bases in frame from base 1. The entire isolated RNA was reverse transcribed using the High Capacity cDNA Reverse Transcription Kit, and thus expressed TCRB transcripts were sequenced. Deep immunoSEQ sequencing was performed on naive, central memory and regulatory T cell samples, with an average of about 3.57 million total reads per sample. Sorted cells were lysed in RLT buffer and RNA was extracted with DNase-treated RNeasy Micro or Mini kits, depending on cell number. Each cell subset was processed on its own to prevent cross-contamination, while patient and healthy donor samples were processed together. The immunoSEQ multiplex PCR was used to amplify TCRB sequences from cDNA, yielding 87-bp fragments that span the CDR3 region. Sequencing of the amplicons was performed on the Illumina HiSeq platform. Turning to the authors' computational methods: Synthetic template baselines were used to correct PCR bias computationally, reads within Hamming distance 2 were collapsed together, and singletons that could not be merged were discarded. Reads were aligned against IMGT to assign V, D and J genes, CDR3 length and insertions or deletions at six rearrangement sites. Within each subset, clonotype counts were normalized to the number of sorted cells before true diversity and Gini coefficients were calculated with the tcR R package. The overlap coefficient, calculated on TCRB nucleotide sequences, was used to measure repertoire sharing. As stored in TCRdb, this immuneACCESS dataset retains in-frame rearrangements with V and J assigned. A fraction of the clones does not appear; measured against another copy, unresolved V genes explain less than half of the discrepancy, and the remainder lacks a known reason. V and J calls and clone size are those listed in that table; D and trimming were worked out from the DNA. The sample profile shows tens of thousands of clones; around 63% of them were found once. 4.2% of the sample is in the top ten clones.

Each donor gave one peripheral blood draw, averaging around 120 mL, which was collected into heparinised tubes. A BD FACSAria II and a panel including CD45RO, CCR7, CD25, CD127, CD95 and CD27 were used to sort naive, central memory, regulatory and stem cell-like memory CD4+ T cells. All sorted populations exceeded 95% purity. Right away, PBMCs were isolated by Lymphoprep density gradient centrifugation and were stained directly, with no culture step. So that batch effects would be minimized, each experiment stained and sorted samples in pairs, pairing one healthy donor with one patient. This TCR derives from a man younger than 35 with type 1 diabetes. The rearrangement joined TRBV18 to TRBJ1-1; no D segment can be confidently identified. Sample: Tregs from blood. Taken with the paper, the label for cell subset or site translates to: regulatory CD4+ T cells. The DNA sequence follows: TGTGCCAGCTCACATGATGTGGTAACCTACCTTGAAGCTTTCTTT. Protein translation: CASSHDVVTYLEAFF.